This TCR beta chain was recorded in a study of cytomegalovirus exposure and HLA in healthy donors. Germline-derived CDR1 and CDR2 are SGHRS and YFSETQ. The J segment lost 0 bases and the V segment lost 1 base, leaving 5 bases of the junction unmatched. The CDR3 extends over 16 amino acids. Turning to this clone: Its antigen is unknown.

Both 60 Vbeta primers and 13 Jbeta primers went into the PCR. Sequencing used immunoSEQ multiplex PCR; TCRdb keeps in-frame clones, though not all of them. This sample yields approximately 120,000 clones, of which 77% are seen a single time; 9.5% to 15% belongs to the top ten. Broader study findings: Through in vitro validation, three CMV-associated chains were shown to be specific for CMV antigens. As was reported, the HLA-A and HLA-B alleles of most subjects were accurately predicted from TCR beta sequences. Roughly uniform depth of sequencing across donors was assumed in presence/absence analyses. For most TCR sequences rarity was the rule, although some public TCRs occurred in many donors.

V is TRBV5-1 and J is TRBJ2-7, with TRBD2 matching 9 bases. Material: PBMCs. This sequence was found in a woman aged 35 to 49 in good health and CMV-seropositive. The chain's CDR3 is CASSLLVAGASYEQYF. The CDR3 DNA reads as TGCGCCAGCAGCTTGCTGGTAGCGGGAGCCTCCTACGAGCAGTACTTC.